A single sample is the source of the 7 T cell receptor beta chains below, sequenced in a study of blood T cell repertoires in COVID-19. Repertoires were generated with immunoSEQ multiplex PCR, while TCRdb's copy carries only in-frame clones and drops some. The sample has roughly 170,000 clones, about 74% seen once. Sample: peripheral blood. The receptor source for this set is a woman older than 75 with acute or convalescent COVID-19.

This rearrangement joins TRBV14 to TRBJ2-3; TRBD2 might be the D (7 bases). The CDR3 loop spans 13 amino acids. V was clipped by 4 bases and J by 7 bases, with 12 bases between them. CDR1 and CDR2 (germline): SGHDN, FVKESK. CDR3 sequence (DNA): TGTGCCAGCAGCCCAGGGGACTATCATACGCAGTATTTT. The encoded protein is CASSPGDYHTQYF.

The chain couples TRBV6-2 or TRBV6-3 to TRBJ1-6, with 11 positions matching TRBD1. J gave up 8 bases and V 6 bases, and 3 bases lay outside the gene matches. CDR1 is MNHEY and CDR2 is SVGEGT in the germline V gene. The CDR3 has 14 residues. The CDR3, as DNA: TGTGCCAGCAGCGGACAGGGGGCATATTCACCCCTCCACTTT. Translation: CASSGQGAYSPLHF.

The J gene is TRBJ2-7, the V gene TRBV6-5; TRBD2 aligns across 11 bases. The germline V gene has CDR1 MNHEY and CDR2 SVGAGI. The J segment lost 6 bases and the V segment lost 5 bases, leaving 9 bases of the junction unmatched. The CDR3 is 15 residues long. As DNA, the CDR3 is TGTGCCAGCAGTCTACTAGCGGGAGAGGTGTTCGAGCAGTACTTC. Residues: CASSLLAGEVFEQYF.

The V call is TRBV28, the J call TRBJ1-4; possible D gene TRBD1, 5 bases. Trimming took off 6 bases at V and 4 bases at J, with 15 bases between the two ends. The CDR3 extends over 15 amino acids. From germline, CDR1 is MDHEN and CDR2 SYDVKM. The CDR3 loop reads CASSSAGNDNEKLFF. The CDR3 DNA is TGTGCCAGCAGCTCCGCAGGGAATGATAATGAAAAACTGTTTTTT.

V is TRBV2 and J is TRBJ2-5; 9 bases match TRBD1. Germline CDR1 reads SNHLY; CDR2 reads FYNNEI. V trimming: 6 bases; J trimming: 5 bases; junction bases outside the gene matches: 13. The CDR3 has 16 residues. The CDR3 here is CASSLSGGTGRETQYF. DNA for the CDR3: TGTGCCAGCAGCCTATCCGGGGGGACAGGGCGGGAGACCCAGTACTTC.

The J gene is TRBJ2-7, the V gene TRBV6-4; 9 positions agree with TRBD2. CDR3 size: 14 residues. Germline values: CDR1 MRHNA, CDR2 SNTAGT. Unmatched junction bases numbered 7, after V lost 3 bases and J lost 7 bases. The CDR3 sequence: CASSEIAGVGEQYF. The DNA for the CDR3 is TGTGCCAGCAGTGAAATAGCGGGAGTGGGAGAGCAGTACTTC.

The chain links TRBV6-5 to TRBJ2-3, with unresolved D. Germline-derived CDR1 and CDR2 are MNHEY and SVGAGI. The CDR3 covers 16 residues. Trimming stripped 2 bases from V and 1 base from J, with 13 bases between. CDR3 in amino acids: CASSYNPLGGTDTQYF. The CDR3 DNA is TGTGCCAGCAGTTACAATCCCTTAGGAGGCACAGATACGCAGTATTTT.